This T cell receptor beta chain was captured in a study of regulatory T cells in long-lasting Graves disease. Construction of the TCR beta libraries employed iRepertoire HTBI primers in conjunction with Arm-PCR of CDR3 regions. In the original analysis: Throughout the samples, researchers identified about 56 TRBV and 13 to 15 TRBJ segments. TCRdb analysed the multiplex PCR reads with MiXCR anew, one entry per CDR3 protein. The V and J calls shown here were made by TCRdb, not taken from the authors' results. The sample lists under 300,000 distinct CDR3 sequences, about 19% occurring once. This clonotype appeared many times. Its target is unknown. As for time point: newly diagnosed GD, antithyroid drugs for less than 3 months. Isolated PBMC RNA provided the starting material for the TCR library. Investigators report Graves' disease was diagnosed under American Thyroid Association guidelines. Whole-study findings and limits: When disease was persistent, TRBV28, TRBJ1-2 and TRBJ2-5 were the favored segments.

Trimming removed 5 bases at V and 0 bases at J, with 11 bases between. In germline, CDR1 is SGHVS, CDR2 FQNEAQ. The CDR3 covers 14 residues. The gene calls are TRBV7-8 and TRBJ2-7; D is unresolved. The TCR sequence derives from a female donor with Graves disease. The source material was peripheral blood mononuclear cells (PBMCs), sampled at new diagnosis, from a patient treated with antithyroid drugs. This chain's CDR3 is CASSTRRSSYEQYF. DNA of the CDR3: TGTGCCAGCAGCACGAGACGTAGCTCCTACGAGCAGTACTTC.